The TCR beta chain described here comes from a study of sequential checkpoint blockade in melanoma. Treatment reported: randomized to nivolumab then ipilimumab (arm A) or the reverse (arm B). TCRdb's table, derived via immunoSEQ multiplex PCR, lists solely in-frame clones and lacks some. The sample has over 25,000 clones, more than 70% seen once. The germline V gene has CDR1 SGHTA and CDR2 FQGTGA. Trimming removed 2 bases from V and 2 bases from J; junction bases left unmatched: 5. This CDR3 is built from 16 residues. This clonotype was obtained from a human donor with melanoma. Material: CD8+ T cells sorted from blood (inferred from file names), obtained from a patient given nivolumab and ipilimumab in sequence. The V call is TRBV7-3, the J call TRBJ2-3, with TRBD2 identical over 9 bases. Written as DNA, the CDR3 is TGTGCCAGCAGCTTATTTAGCGGGGGCTCCACAGATACGCAGTATTTT. Protein: CASSLFSGGSTDTQYF.